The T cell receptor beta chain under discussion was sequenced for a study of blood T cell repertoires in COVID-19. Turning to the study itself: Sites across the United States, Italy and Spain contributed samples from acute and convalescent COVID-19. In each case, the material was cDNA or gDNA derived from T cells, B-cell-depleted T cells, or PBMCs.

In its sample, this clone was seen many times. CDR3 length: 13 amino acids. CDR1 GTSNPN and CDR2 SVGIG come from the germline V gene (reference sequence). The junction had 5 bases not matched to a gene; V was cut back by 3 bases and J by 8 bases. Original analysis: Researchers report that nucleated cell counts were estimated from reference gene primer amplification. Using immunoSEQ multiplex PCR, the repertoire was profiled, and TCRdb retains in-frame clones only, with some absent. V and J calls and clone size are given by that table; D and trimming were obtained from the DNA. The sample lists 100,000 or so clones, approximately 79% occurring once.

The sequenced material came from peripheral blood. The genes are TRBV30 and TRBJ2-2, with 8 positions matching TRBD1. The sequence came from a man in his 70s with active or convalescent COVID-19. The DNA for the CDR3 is TGTGCCTGGAGAGGACAGGGAGTGGGGGAGCTGTTTTTT. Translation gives CAWRGQGVGELFF.